The clone carrying this T cell receptor (beta chain) has just a few counts. This record belongs to a study of blood T cell repertoires in COVID-19. Study in general: The origin of the acute and convalescent COVID-19 samples was the United States, Italy and Spain. T cells, B-cell-depleted T cells, or PBMCs provided the cDNA or gDNA that served as material.

Libraries were prepared by immunoSEQ multiplex PCR; TCRdb keeps only in-frame clonotypes and omits some of them. The table has 70,000 or so clones, almost 80% seen once; the top ten hold more than 15%. The material sequenced was peripheral blood. This receptor was obtained from a man aged 55 to 70 with acute or convalescent COVID-19.

The CDR3 region is CASSSRQGGTGELFF. The CDR3 DNA sequence: TGTGCCAGCAGCTCCAGACAGGGTGGGACCGGGGAGCTGTTTTTT. This chain links TRBV7-2 with TRBJ2-2; 7 positions match TRBD1. The V segment lost 4 bases and the J segment 5 bases; nucleotides outside the gene matches: 7. Germline CDR1 SGHTA, CDR2 FQGNSA. The CDR3 runs to 15 residues.